The sequence of this T cell receptor (beta chain) was determined in a study of identical twins. J was trimmed by 4 bases and V by 6 bases; bases with no gene match: 14. This CDR3 is 15 amino acids long. Germline V gene sequence: CDR1 SQVTM, CDR2 ANQGSEA. MiXCR was run by TCRdb on the 5' RACE reads, yielding one entry per CDR3 protein. There are about 490,000 distinct CDR3 sequences in the sample; approximately 14% occur only once, and roughly 0.43% lies in the top ten. Healthy Caucasians made up all donors. A further study also used this sample, focusing on yellow fever vaccine responses in identical twins.

Material: CD4+ T cells sorted from blood. V is TRBV29-1 and J is TRBJ2-5, with 7 bases that match TRBD1. The sequence was collected from a woman aged 18-30 years in good health. The chain's CDR3 is CSVSIAGTVGETQYF. In DNA, the CDR3 is TGCAGCGTCTCCATTGCCGGGACAGTTGGAGAGACCCAGTACTTC.